The T cell receptor beta chain described here comes from a study of OX40 agonist ivuxolimab in advanced cancers. About the study: The dose-escalation cohort was just under 85% male, with a mean age of about 56 years, ranging about 20 to 79. General study points: Still undetermined is the antigen specificity of the expanded peripheral T cells.

Data came from immunoSEQ multiplex PCR; TCRdb stores just in-frame clones and leaves some out. This sample has about 80,000 clones; 84% occur once, and the top ten carry roughly 25%. For this clone: No antigen is known for it.

The material sequenced was CD4+ or CD8+ T cells sorted from blood, taken in a trial of the OX40 agonist ivuxolimab. This TCR was recovered from an adult with an advanced solid tumor such as melanoma, head and neck, liver or kidney cancer.

The CDR3 loop is CASSQYGIGTQYF. CDR3 DNA: TGTGCCAGCAGCCAGTACGGTATAGGGACCCAGTACTTC. The chain employs TRBV11-2 and TRBJ2-5; D is ambiguous. CDR3 length: 13 amino acids. CDR1 and CDR2 (germline): SGHAT, FQNNGV. Trimming removed 5 bases from V and 7 bases from J, with 14 bases in between.